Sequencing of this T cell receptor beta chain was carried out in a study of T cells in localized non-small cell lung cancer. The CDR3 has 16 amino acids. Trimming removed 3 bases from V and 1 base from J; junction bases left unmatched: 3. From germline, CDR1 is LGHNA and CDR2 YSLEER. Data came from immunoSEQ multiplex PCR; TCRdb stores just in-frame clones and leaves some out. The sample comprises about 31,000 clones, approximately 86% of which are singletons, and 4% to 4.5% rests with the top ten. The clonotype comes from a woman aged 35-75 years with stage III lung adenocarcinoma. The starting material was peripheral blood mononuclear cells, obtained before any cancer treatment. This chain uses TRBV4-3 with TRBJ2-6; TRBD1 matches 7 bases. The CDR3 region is CASSQRRGSGANVLTF. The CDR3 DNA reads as TGCGCCAGCAGCCAGCGCAGGGGGTCTGGGGCCAACGTCCTGACTTTC.